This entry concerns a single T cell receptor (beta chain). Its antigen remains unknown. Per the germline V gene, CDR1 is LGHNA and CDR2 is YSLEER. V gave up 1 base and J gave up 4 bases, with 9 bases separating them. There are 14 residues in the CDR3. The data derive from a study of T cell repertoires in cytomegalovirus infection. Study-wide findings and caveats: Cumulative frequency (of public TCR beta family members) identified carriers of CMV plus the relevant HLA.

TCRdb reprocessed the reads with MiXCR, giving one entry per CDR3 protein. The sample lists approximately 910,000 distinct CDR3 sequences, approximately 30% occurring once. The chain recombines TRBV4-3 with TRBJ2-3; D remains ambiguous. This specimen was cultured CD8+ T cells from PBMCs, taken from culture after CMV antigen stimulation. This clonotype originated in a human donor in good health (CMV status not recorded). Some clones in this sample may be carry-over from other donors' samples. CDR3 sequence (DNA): TGCGCCAGCAGCCAAGGGGGTTATTCAGATACGCAGTATTTT. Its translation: CASSQGGYSDTQYF.